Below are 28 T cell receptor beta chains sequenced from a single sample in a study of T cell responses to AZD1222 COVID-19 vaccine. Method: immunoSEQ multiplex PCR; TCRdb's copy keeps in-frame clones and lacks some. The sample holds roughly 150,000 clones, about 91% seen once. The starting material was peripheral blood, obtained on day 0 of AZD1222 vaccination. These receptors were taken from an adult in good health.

DNA of the CDR3: TGTGCCAGCAGCTCCCCTAGGTCCGGGAGTGACACCGGGGAGCTGTTTTTT. It specifies CASSSPRSGSDTGELFF. The chain combines TRBV7-9 with TRBJ2-2, with TRBD2 as a possible D gene (6 bases). Between the trimmed V and J ends, which lost 4 bases and 3 bases, there was a span of 18 bases. This CDR3 has 17 residues. In germline, CDR1 is SEHNR, CDR2 FQNEAQ (reference sequence).

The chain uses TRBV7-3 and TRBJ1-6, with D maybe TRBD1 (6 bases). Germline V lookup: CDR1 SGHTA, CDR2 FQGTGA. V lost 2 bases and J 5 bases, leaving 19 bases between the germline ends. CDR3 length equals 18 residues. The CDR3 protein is CASSLGPTGQKNNSPLHF. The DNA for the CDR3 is TGTGCCAGCAGCTTAGGGCCAACCGGACAGAAAAATAATTCACCCCTCCACTTT.

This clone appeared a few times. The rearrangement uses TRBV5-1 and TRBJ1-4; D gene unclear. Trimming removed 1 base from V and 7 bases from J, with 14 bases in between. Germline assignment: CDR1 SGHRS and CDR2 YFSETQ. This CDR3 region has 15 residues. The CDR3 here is CASSLTGKETEKLFF. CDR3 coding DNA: TGCGCCAGCAGCTTGACCGGGAAGGAGACTGAAAAACTGTTTTTT.

The CDR3 region has the DNA TGCGCCAGCAGCGCGACAGGGGAGAACACTGAAGCTTTCTTT. This translates into CASSATGENTEAFF. J is TRBJ1-1 and V is TRBV5-1; 8 positions match TRBD1. V was clipped by 4 bases and J by 1 base; unmatched bases: 3. Germline CDR1 is SGHRS and CDR2 is YFSETQ. The CDR3 sequence is 14 residues long. The whole variable domain, remainder taken from reference TRBV5-1 and TRBJ1-1, is KAGVTQTPRYLIKTRGQQVTLSCSPISGHRSVSWYQQTPGQGLQFLFEYFSETQRNKGNFPGRFSGRQFSNSRSEMNVSTLELGDSALYLCASSATGENTEAFFGQGTRLTVV.

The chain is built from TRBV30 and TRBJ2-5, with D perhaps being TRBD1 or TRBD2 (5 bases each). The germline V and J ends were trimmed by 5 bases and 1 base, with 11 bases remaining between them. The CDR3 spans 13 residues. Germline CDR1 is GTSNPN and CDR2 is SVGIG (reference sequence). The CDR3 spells CAWGGSFQETQYF. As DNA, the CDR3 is TGTGCCTGGGGGGGTTCTTTCCAAGAGACCCAGTACTTC.

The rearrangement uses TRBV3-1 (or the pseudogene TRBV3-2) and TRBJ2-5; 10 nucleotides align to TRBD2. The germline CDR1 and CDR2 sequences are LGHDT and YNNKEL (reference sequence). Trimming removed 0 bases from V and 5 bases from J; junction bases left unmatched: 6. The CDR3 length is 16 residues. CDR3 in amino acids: CASSQELAGVQETQYF. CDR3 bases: TGTGCCAGCAGCCAAGAGCTAGCGGGAGTTCAGGAGACCCAGTACTTC.

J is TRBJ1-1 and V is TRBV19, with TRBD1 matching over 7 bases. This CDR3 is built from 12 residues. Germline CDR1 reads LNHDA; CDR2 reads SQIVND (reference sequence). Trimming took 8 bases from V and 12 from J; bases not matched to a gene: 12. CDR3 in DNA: TGTGCCAGTCAACAAGAGGGGGCATTTTCTTTCTTT. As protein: CASQQEGAFSFF.

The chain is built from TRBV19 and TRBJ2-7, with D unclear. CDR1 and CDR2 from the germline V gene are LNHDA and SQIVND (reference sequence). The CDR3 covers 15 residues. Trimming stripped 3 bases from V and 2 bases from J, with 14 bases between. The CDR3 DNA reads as TGTGCCAGTAGTATTAGCAGTGAAAACCCCTACGAGCAGTACTTC. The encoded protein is CASSISSENPYEQYF.

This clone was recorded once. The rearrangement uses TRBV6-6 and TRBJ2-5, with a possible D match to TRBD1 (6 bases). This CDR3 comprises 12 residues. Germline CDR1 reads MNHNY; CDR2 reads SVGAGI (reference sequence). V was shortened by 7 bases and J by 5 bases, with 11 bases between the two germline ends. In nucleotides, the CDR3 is TGTGCCAGCAACAGGGTCGGGGAGACCCAGTACTTC. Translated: CASNRVGETQYF.

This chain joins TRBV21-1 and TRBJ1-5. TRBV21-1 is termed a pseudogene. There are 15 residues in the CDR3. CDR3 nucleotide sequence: TGTGCCAGCAGCAAAGGCTATAACCGCAATCAGCCCCAGCATTTT. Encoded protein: CASSKGYNRNQPQHF.

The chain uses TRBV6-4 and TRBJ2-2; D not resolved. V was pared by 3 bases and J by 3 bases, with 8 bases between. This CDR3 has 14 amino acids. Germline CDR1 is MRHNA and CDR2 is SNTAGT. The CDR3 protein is CASSDRADTGELFF. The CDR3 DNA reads TGTGCCAGCAGTGATAGGGCCGACACCGGGGAGCTGTTTTTT.

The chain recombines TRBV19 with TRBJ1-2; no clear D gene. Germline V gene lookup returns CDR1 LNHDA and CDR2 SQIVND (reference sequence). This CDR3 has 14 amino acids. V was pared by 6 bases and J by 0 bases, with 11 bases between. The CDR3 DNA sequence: TGTGCCAGTAGACCCTGGGATACTAACTATGGCTACACCTTC. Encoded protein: CASRPWDTNYGYTF.

The CDR3 protein is CASSQRGHYGYTF. As DNA, the CDR3 is TGCGCCAGCAGCCAGCGGGGACACTATGGCTACACCTTC. V gene TRBV4-3 combines with J gene TRBJ1-2; a possible D gene is TRBD1 (5 bases). Germline V gives CDR1 LGHNA, CDR2 YSLEER. This CDR3 is built from 13 residues. V gave up 3 bases and J gave up 3 bases, with 8 bases separating them.

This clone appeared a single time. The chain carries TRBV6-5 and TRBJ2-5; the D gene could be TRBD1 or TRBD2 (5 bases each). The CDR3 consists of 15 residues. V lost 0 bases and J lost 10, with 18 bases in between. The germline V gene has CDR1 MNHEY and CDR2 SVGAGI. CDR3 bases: TGTGCCAGCAGTTACTCGACGGGGCCAGTCGGTGACCAGTACTTC. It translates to CASSYSTGPVGDQYF.

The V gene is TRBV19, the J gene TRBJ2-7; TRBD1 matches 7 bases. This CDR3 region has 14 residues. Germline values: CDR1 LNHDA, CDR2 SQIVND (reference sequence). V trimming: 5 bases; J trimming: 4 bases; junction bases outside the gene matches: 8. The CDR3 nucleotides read TGTGCCAGTAGTCCTGGGACAGCTGGGTACGAGCAGTACTTC. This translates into CASSPGTAGYEQYF.

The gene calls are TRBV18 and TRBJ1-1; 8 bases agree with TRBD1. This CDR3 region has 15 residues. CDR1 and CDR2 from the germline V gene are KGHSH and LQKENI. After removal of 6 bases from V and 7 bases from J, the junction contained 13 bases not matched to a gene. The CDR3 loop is CASSPNGQGEVEAFF. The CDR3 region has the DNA TGTGCCAGCTCCCCAAACGGACAGGGCGAGGTTGAAGCTTTCTTT.

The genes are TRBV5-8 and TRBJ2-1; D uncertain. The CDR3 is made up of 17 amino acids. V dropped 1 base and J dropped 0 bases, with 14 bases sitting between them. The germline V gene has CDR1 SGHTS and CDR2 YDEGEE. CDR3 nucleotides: TGTGCCAGCAGCTTGTCCGCCGACTGGGGCTCCTACAATGAGCAGTTCTTC. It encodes CASSLSADWGSYNEQFF.

The CDR3 sequence: CASSQGDREGTEAFF. The CDR3 DNA follows: TGTGCCAGCAGCCAAGGGGACAGGGAGGGAACTGAAGCTTTCTTT. The gene calls are TRBV3-1 (or the pseudogene TRBV3-2) and TRBJ1-1; 9 bases match TRBD1. Germline V gene data show CDR1 as LGHDT and CDR2 as YNNKEL (reference sequence). CDR3 length: 15 residues. With 1 base clipped from V and 5 bases from J, the junction kept 5 bases outside the gene matches.

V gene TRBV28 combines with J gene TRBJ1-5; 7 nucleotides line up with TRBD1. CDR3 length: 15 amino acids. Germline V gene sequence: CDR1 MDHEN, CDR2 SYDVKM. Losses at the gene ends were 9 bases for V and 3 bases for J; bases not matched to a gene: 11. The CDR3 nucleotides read TGTGCCAGGAGCCCCCCGACAGGGCCCAATCAGCCCCAGCATTTT. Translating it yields CARSPPTGPNQPQHF.

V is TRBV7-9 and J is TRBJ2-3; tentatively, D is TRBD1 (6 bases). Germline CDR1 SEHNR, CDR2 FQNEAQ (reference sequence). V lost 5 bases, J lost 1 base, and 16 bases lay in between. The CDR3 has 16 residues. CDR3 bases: TGTGCCAGCAGCCGACGAGGGGGTATTGGCACAGATACGCAGTATTTT. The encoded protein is CASSRRGGIGTDTQYF.

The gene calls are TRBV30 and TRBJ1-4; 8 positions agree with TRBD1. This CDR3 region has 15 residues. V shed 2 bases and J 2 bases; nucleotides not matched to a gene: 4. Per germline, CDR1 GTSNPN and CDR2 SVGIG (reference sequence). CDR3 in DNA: TGTGCCTGGAGTAACAGGGGGGTGACTAATGAAAAACTGTTTTTT. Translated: CAWSNRGVTNEKLFF.

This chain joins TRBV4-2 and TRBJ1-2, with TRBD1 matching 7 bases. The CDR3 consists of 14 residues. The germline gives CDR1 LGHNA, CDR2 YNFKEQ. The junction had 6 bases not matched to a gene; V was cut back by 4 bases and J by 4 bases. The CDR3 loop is CASSPTGLGYGYTF. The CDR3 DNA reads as TGTGCCAGCAGCCCGACAGGGTTGGGCTATGGCTACACCTTC.

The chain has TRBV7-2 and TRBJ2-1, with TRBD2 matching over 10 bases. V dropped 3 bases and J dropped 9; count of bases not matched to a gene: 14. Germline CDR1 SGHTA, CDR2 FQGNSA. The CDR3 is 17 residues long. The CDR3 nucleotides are TGTGCCAGCAGCTTCCCTAGCGGGAGAGACGACTTCGGTGAGCAGTTCTTC. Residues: CASSFPSGRDDFGEQFF.

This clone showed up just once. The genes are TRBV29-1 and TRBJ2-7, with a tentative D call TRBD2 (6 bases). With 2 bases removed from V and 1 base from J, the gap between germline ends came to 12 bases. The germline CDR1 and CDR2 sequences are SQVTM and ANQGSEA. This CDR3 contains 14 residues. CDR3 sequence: CSVELGLHSYEQYF. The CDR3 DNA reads TGCAGCGTTGAACTTGGACTACATTCCTACGAGCAGTACTTC.

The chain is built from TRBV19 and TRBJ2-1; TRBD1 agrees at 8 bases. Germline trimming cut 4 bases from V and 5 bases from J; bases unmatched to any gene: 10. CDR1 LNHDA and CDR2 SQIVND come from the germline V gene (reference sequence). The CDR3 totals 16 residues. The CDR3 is CASSTTPGQVNNEQFF. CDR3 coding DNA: TGTGCCAGTAGTACTACCCCGGGACAGGTCAACAATGAGCAGTTCTTC.

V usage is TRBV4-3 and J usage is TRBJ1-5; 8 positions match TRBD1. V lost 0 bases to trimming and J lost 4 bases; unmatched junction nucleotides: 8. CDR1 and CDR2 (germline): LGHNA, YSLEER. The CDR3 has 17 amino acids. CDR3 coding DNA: TGCGCCAGCAGCCAAGATAGGACAGGGCCGCTTAATCAGCCCCAGCATTTT. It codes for CASSQDRTGPLNQPQHF.

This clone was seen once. CDR3 loop: CASSSLAGADGELFF. The CDR3 DNA sequence: TGTGCCAGCAGCTCGCTAGCGGGAGCGGACGGGGAGCTGTTTTTT. The chain uses TRBV7-3 and TRBJ2-2; 10 nucleotides align to TRBD2. With V trimmed by 4 bases and J by 7 bases, 6 bases remained unmatched. This CDR3 contains 15 residues. Per the germline V gene, CDR1 is SGHTA and CDR2 is FQGTGA. Looking up the rest from reference TRBV7-3 and TRBJ2-2 gives the full variable domain: GAGVSQTPSNKVTEKGKYVELRCDPISGHTALYWYRQSLGQGPEFLIYFQGTGAADDSGLPNDRFFAVRPEGSVSTLKIQRTERGDSAVYLCASSSLAGADGELFFGEGSRLTVL.

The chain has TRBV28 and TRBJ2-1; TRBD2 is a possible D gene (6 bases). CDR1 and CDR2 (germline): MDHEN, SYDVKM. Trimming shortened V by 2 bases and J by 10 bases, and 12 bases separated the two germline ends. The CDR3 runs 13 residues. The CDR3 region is CASSLLAPPEQFF. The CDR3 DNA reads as TGTGCCAGCAGTTTACTAGCGCCCCCAGAGCAGTTCTTC.